The rows below give T cell receptor beta chains drawn from one sample of a study of blood T cell repertoires in COVID-19. Profiling relied on immunoSEQ multiplex PCR, and the TCRdb table lists in-frame clones only, not all of them. The sample consists of around 250,000 clones, more than 80% of them appearing once. Source material: PBMCs or T cells enriched from blood (not recorded which). All receptors come from a man aged 50 or older who had been exposed to COVID-19. The CDR3 runs from the conserved cysteine through the conserved F or W. D genes are given only for firm matches. The size entry is marked missing in some rows and otherwise reads once, few, many or a size class.

abundance,v_gene,d_gene,j_gene,CDR3aa,CDR3nt
few,TRBV5-4,TRBD1,TRBJ1-6,CASSIGQGRNSPLHF,TGTGCCAGCAGCATAGGACAGGGGCGAAATTCACCCCTCCACTTT
.,TRBV28,.,TRBJ2-7,CASSSPGLLSHEQYF,TGTGCCAGCAGTTCCCCGGGACTCCTGAGCCACGAGCAGTACTTC
.,TRBV5-6,TRBD2,TRBJ2-5,CASSLYSGVQETQYF,TGTGCCAGCAGCTTGTATAGCGGGGTCCAAGAGACCCAGTACTTC
.,TRBV2,.,TRBJ1-5,CASSNLGLQPQHF,TGTGCCAGCAGCAACCTCGGACTGCAGCCCCAGCATTTT
once,TRBV28,.,TRBJ1-6,CASNLGHDDSPLHF,TGTGCCAGCAACTTAGGACACGATGATTCACCCCTCCACTTT
.,TRBV10-1,.,TRBJ1-2,CASAPGGNYGYTF,TGCGCCAGCGCACCTGGGGGGAACTATGGCTACACCTTC
.,TRBV28,.,TRBJ1-5,CASSHGGYSNQPQHF,TGTGCCAGCAGTCACGGGGGGTATAGCAATCAGCCCCAGCATTTT
.,TRBV7-9,TRBD1,TRBJ1-3,CASSSNYGQGERDTIYF,TGTGCCAGCAGCTCCAATTACGGACAGGGGGAAAGGGACACCATATATTTT
.,TRBV5-5,.,TRBJ1-6,CASSPGAYNSPLHF,TGTGCCTCAAGCCCAGGGGCGTATAATTCACCCCTCCACTTT
.,TRBV11-2,.,TRBJ1-1,CASSLDRVGEAFF,TGTGCCAGCAGCTTAGATCGGGTCGGCGAAGCTTTCTTT
.,TRBV2,TRBD1,TRBJ2-1,CASSDWDRGSNEQFF,TGTGCCAGCAGTGACTGGGACAGGGGTTCTAATGAGCAGTTCTTC
.,TRBV30,.,TRBJ2-6,CAWSAGHSSGANVLTF,TGTGCCTGGAGTGCAGGACACAGCTCTGGGGCCAACGTCCTGACTTTC
.,TRBV5-6,TRBD2,TRBJ2-2,CASSLGLATGELFF,TGTGCCAGCAGCTTGGGACTAGCAACCGGGGAGCTGTTTTTT
.,TRBV28,.,TRBJ1-1,CASSPGTRSTEAFF,TGTGCCAGCTCTCCCGGGACAAGATCGACTGAAGCTTTCTTT
.,TRBV18,TRBD2,TRBJ2-1,CASSAAGVSYNEQFF,TGTGCCAGCTCCGCGGCGGGGGTATCCTACAATGAGCAGTTCTTC
.,TRBV7-6,.,TRBJ2-7,CASSLGQTSTGYEQYF,TGTGCCAGCAGCTTAGGACAAACTAGCACTGGCTACGAGCAGTACTTC
.,TRBV7-9,TRBD1,TRBJ2-4,CASSSSGQAENIQYF,TGTGCCAGCAGCTCGTCCGGACAGGCTGAGAACATTCAGTACTTC
.,TRBV5-1,.,TRBJ2-6,CASSHGGLIGANVLTF,TGCGCCAGCAGCCATGGTGGACTGATCGGGGCCAACGTCCTGACTTTC
.,TRBV5-6,.,TRBJ1-1,CASSRLTGTEAFF,TGTGCCAGCAGCCGGCTCACGGGCACTGAAGCTTTCTTT
once,TRBV19,.,TRBJ2-1,CASSNSYNEQFF,TGTGCCAGTAGTAACAGTTACAATGAGCAGTTCTTC
.,TRBV5-1,.,TRBJ2-2,CASSLAGVGRNTGELFF,TGCGCCAGCAGCTTGGCCGGGGTGGGAAGGAACACCGGGGAGCTGTTTTTT
.,TRBV5-1,TRBD2,TRBJ2-3,CASSPGTSGLTDTQYF,TGCGCCAGCAGCCCAGGGACTAGCGGGCTCACAGATACGCAGTATTTT
.,TRBV5-1,.,TRBJ1-3,CASSFTGSGNTIYF,TGCGCCAGCAGCTTTACGGGGTCCGGAAACACCATATATTTT
.,TRBV6-5,TRBD1,TRBJ1-6,CASKQGRYSPLHF,TGTGCCAGCAAACAGGGGAGGTATTCACCCCTCCACTTT
.,TRBV10-3,.,TRBJ2-5,CAISEAGEETQYF,TGTGCCATCAGTGAGGCAGGGGAAGAGACCCAGTACTTC
.,TRBV5-4,.,TRBJ1-3,CASSLGVTGGPGNTIYF,TGTGCCAGCAGCTTGGGGGTGACAGGAGGCCCTGGAAACACCATATATTTT
.,TRBV27,TRBD1,TRBJ1-2,CASSRQGTNYGYTF,TGTGCCAGCAGTCGACAGGGGACGAACTATGGCTACACCTTC
.,TRBV28,TRBD1,TRBJ1-2,CASSLVDRVGGYTF,TGTGCCAGCAGTCTAGTCGACAGGGTTGGAGGCTACACCTTC
.,TRBV27,TRBD2,TRBJ2-2,CASSRLVAGRTGELFF,TGTGCCAGCAGCCGGTTGGTAGCGGGACGTACCGGGGAGCTGTTTTTT
.,TRBV19,.,TRBJ1-3,CASSINSGNTIYF,TGTGCCAGTAGTATCAACTCTGGAAACACCATATATTTT
.,TRBV24-1,.,TRBJ1-5,CATSDTTGNGQPQHF,TGTGCCACCAGTGACACAACAGGGAACGGACAGCCCCAGCATTTT
.,TRBV19,.,TRBJ1-1,CASSIVGGNTEAFF,TGTGCCAGTAGTATCGTCGGAGGTAACACTGAAGCTTTCTTT
.,TRBV12-5,.,TRBJ2-1,CASGNLDNEQFF,TGTGCTAGTGGTAATCTCGACAATGAGCAGTTCTTC
.,TRBV9,.,TRBJ1-2,CASTKRRDDYGYTF,TGTGCCTCCACTAAAAGGCGAGACGACTATGGCTACACCTTC
few,TRBV10-1,TRBD1,TRBJ2-2,CASSAGTGGYGELFF,TGCGCCAGCAGCGCCGGGACAGGGGGCTACGGGGAGCTGTTTTTT
.,TRBV9,.,TRBJ1-2,CASSVDLSESNYGYTF,TGTGCCAGCAGCGTAGATCTGTCAGAATCTAACTATGGCTACACCTTC
.,TRBV5-5,TRBD1,TRBJ1-2,CASSRDRANYGYTF,TGTGCCAGCAGCCGAGACAGGGCTAACTATGGCTACACCTTC
.,TRBV19,.,TRBJ1-3,CASRPSGIVGNTIYF,TGTGCCAGCCGACCCTCAGGGATTGTTGGAAACACCATATATTTT
.,TRBV28,.,TRBJ2-3,CASSESGLSTDTQYF,TGTGCCAGCAGCGAGTCGGGTTTATCCACAGATACGCAGTATTTT
once,TRBV6-1,.,TRBJ1-1,CASSEAGLPEAFF,TGTGCCAGCAGTGAGGCGGGGCTACCTGAAGCTTTCTTT
.,TRBV18,TRBD1,TRBJ1-2,CASSPTGSNYGYTF,TGTGCCAGCTCACCGACAGGGTCGAACTATGGCTACACCTTC
.,TRBV28,.,TRBJ1-1,CASRLTGRVEAFF,TGTGCCAGCAGGTTGACAGGACGGGTAGAAGCTTTCTTT
.,TRBV15,.,TRBJ2-1,CATSRDPGVAYNEQFF,TGTGCCACCAGCAGAGACCCCGGGGTTGCCTACAATGAGCAGTTCTTC
.,TRBV11-1,.,TRBJ1-2,CASSLAGAYGYTF,TGTGCCAGCAGCTTAGCAGGGGCTTATGGCTACACCTTC
.,TRBV27,TRBD1,TRBJ1-1,CASSLSYDRVGEAFF,TGTGCCAGCAGTTTATCTTACGACAGGGTGGGTGAAGCTTTCTTT
.,TRBV6-5,.,TRBJ2-7,CASTGGVSYEQYF,TGTGCCAGCACCGGAGGAGTATCCTACGAGCAGTACTTC
few,TRBV10-2,TRBD1,TRBJ2-7,CASSGQGYEQYF,TGCGCCAGCAGTGGACAGGGCTACGAGCAGTACTTC
.,TRBV5-1,TRBD1,TRBJ2-1,CASSLGQGINEQFF,TGCGCCAGCAGCTTGGGACAGGGAATCAATGAGCAGTTCTTC
.,TRBV28,.,TRBJ2-5,CASSLVGGGVETQYF,TGTGCCAGCAGTTTAGTCGGCGGGGGCGTAGAGACCCAGTACTTC
.,TRBV28,.,TRBJ1-1,CASSLGSTVNTEAFF,TGTGCCAGCAGTTTAGGGTCGACAGTGAACACTGAAGCTTTCTTT
.,TRBV11-3,.,TRBJ1-3,CASSLGTGNTIYF,TGTGCCAGCAGCTTGGGCACGGGAAACACCATATATTTT